The 26 T cell receptor beta chains listed next were all sequenced from one sample in a study of tumor-infiltrating lymphocytes in primary liver carcinoma. RNA was extracted from whole blood without cell sorting, alongside germline DNA. Total RNA (about 500 ng) served as template for TCR beta cDNA synthesis primed by a constant-region primer. Each TCR beta library was derived from three nested multiplex PCR rounds that employed slightly modified ARM-PCR. In the first two PCR rounds, TRBV1-TRBV30 forward primers were paired with a C-beta reverse primer, and each round lasted roughly 9 cycles. One entry per CDR3 protein, called by TCRdb with MiXCR from the multiplex PCR reads. The table has some 190,000 distinct CDR3 sequences, over 45% seen once. Sequenced: peripheral blood. These receptors all come from a middle-aged man with primary liver carcinoma and hepatitis B virus infection.

To note about this clonotype: A junction boundary mismatches the germline segment, possibly from a read error. This sequence joins TRBV10-3 and TRBJ1-5; D not resolved. Germline CDR1 and CDR2: ENHRY and SYGVKD. This CDR3 has 15 residues. The CDR3 DNA is TGTGCCATCAGTGAGGGCCTGGGAGGCAATCTGCCCCAGCATTTT. This translates into CAISEGLGGNLPQHF.

Regarding this clonotype: The germline gene is not matched at one end of the junction; a read error may be the cause. V gene TRBV6-5 combines with J gene TRBJ2-5; D gene ambiguous. This CDR3 is 12 amino acids long. Per germline, CDR1 MNHEY and CDR2 SVGAGI. The CDR3 sequence: CASSYSSETKYF. The CDR3 DNA follows: TGTGCCAGCAGTTATTCGTCGGAGACCAAGTATTTC.

Notes on this clonotype: One end of the junction varies from germline; a read error may be responsible. This sequence joins TRBV10-3 and TRBJ1-4; D is uncertain. The germline CDR1 and CDR2 sequences are ENHRY and SYGVKD. CDR3 size: 15 residues. CDR3 region: CANSEDLTPEEKLFF. The CDR3 DNA follows: TGTGCCAACAGTGAAGACCTAACCCCAGAGGAAAAACTGTTTTTT.

For this clonotype: A much larger clone is a single base away; this may be a read error. The chain is built from TRBV11-2 and TRBJ2-1, with TRBD2 matching over 11 bases. V lost 1 base to trimming and J lost 6 bases; unmatched junction nucleotides: 5. Germline-derived CDR1 and CDR2 are SGHAT and FQNNGV. This CDR3 region has 16 residues. In DNA, the CDR3 is TGTGCCAGCAGCTTAGTATGTGGGACTAGCGGCAATGAGCAGTTCTTC. Its translation is CASSLVCGTSGNEQFF.

A word on this clonotype: The final CDR3 position lacks the conserved phenylalanine or tryptophan, pointing to a likely read error. The chain carries TRBV28 and TRBJ2-3; TRBD2 agrees at 13 bases. Germline loops: CDR1 MDHEN, CDR2 SYDVKM. Trimming at V came to 4 bases and at J to 4 bases, leaving 5 bases not matched to a gene. The CDR3 loop spans 16 amino acids. The CDR3 loop is CASSSRTSGSADTQYL. The CDR3 DNA is TGTGCCAGCAGTTCTCGGACTAGCGGGAGTGCAGATACGCAGTATTTA.

This chain joins TRBV11-2 and TRBJ2-2; D is uncertain. Germline-derived CDR1 and CDR2 are SGHAT and FQNNGV. The V and J ends lost 6 bases and 3 bases respectively, with 14 bases between them. This CDR3 region has 15 residues. This CDR3 reads CASSSATTYTGELFF. In DNA, the CDR3 is TGTGCCAGCAGTTCGGCCACGACTTACACCGGGGAGCTGTTTTTT.

This clonotype has just a few counts. The V gene is TRBV14, the J gene TRBJ2-1; D unclear. CDR3 length: 14 amino acids. In germline, CDR1 is SGHDN, CDR2 FVKESK. V lost 3 bases and J 4 bases, leaving 10 bases between the germline ends. The CDR3 spells CASSHGPAYNEQFF. Here the CDR3 DNA reads TGTGCCAGCAGCCACGGACCGGCTTACAATGAGCAGTTCTTC.

This clonotype was counted at least ten times. The chain is built from TRBV11-2 and TRBJ1-1, with D possibly TRBD1 on 6 matching bases. Deletions cut 1 base from V and 4 bases from J, with 13 bases between. The CDR3 runs to 15 residues. Germline V gene sequence: CDR1 SGHAT, CDR2 FQNNGV. CDR3 sequence: CASSLVGQGPTEAFF. CDR3 nucleotide sequence: TGTGCCAGCAGCTTAGTTGGGCAGGGGCCCACTGAAGCTTTCTTT.

V is TRBV25-1 and J is TRBJ1-1; the match to TRBD1 covers 8 bases. The CDR3 has 13 residues. CDR1 is MGHDK, CDR2 SYGVNS, per germline. V trimming: 6 bases; J trimming: 2 bases; junction bases outside the gene matches: 2. This chain's CDR3 is CASRDRVNTEAFF. DNA of the CDR3: TGTGCCAGCAGGGACAGGGTAAACACTGAAGCTTTCTTT.

The V call is TRBV10-3, the J call TRBJ2-3; 12 nucleotides agree with TRBD2. The CDR3 extends over 14 amino acids. CDR1 and CDR2 (germline): ENHRY, SYGVKD. Trimming cost V 6 bases and J 4 bases; bases outside gene matches: 2. The CDR3 spells CAIRGLAGSDTQYF. CDR3 sequence (DNA): TGTGCCATCAGAGGACTAGCGGGATCAGATACGCAGTATTTT.

To note about this clonotype: A read error may explain this, as a much larger clone is one base away. The J gene is TRBJ2-1, the V gene TRBV11-2, with D unclear. Germline V gene data show CDR1 as SGHAT and CDR2 as FQNNGV. The CDR3 extends over 14 amino acids. The CDR3 sequence is CTSSLPLAYNEQFF. The DNA for the CDR3 is TGTACCAGCAGCTTACCTCTAGCCTACAATGAGCAGTTCTTC.

V is TRBV6-1 and J is TRBJ2-7, with D tentatively TRBD1 (5 bases). CDR1 and CDR2 from the germline V gene are MNHNS and SASEGT. The CDR3 has 13 residues. Trimming pared 3 bases from V and 6 bases from J, leaving 12 bases between. Written as DNA, the CDR3 is TGTGCCAGCAGTGAGTTGCAGGGCATCGAGCAGTACTTC. Its translation is CASSELQGIEQYF.

The gene calls are TRBV15 and TRBJ2-7; no firm D call. V shed 2 bases and J shed 2 bases, with 16 bases lying between them. The CDR3 sequence is 16 residues long. Germline-derived CDR1 and CDR2 are LNHNV and YYDKDF (reference sequence). Written as DNA, the CDR3 is TGTGCCACCAGCAGAAACCTAGTCCCCGCGGCCTACGAGCAGTACTTC. Its translation is CATSRNLVPAAYEQYF.

This clonotype was seen only a few times. The chain combines TRBV10-3 with TRBJ2-7; the D gene could be TRBD1 or TRBD2 (6 bases each). Trimming stripped 4 bases from V and 5 bases from J, with 21 bases between. Germline CDR1 is ENHRY and CDR2 is SYGVKD. The CDR3 is 16 amino acids. CDR3 sequence: CAISGMKGGKQHEQYF. The DNA for the CDR3 is TGTGCCATCAGTGGAATGAAGGGGGGTAAGCAGCACGAGCAGTACTTC.

The V gene is TRBV10-3, the J gene TRBJ2-4; 10 bases are a match to TRBD1. The CDR3 runs to 14 residues. V was clipped by 6 bases and J by 5 bases; unmatched bases: 4. In germline, CDR1 is ENHRY, CDR2 SYGVKD. CDR3 coding DNA: TGTGCCATCAGGGGACAGGGGAGTCAAAACATTCAGTACTTC. It yields the protein CAIRGQGSQNIQYF.

Turning to this clonotype: An end of the junction does not agree with germline; a read error may underlie this. This sequence joins TRBV29-1 and TRBJ2-1; D perhaps matches TRBD1 (5 bases). Per the germline V gene, CDR1 is SQVTM and CDR2 is ANQGSEA. The CDR3 consists of 15 residues. CDR3 bases: TGCAGCGTGGGGCCTCCTTCCAGGTCCAACAATGAGCAATTCTTC. Translating gives CSVGPPSRSNNEQFF.

With respect to this clonotype: A much larger clone lies a single base off, so this may be a read error. The chain uses TRBV29-1 and TRBJ2-5; TRBD2 aligns across 9 bases. Germline V lookup: CDR1 SQVTM, CDR2 ANQGSEA. This CDR3 contains 15 residues. The CDR3 DNA sequence: TGCGGCGTCCCCAGTATAGCGGGAGTGCAAGAGACCCAGTACTTC. Its protein product is CGVPSIAGVQETQYF.

Details on this clonotype: The junction differs from germline at one of its ends, possibly a read error. The chain couples TRBV11-2 to TRBJ2-1, with 11 bases matching TRBD2. The germline V gene has CDR1 SGHAT and CDR2 FQNNGV. CDR3 size: 17 residues. The CDR3 coding sequence is TGTGCCAGCAACTTAGATCTAGCGGGAGGCACCAACCATGGGAAGTTCTTC. This codes for CASNLDLAGGTNHGKFF.

As to this clonotype: Sequence at one end of the junction differs from germline and may be a read error. The rearrangement joins TRBV11-2 to TRBJ2-7, with D hard to call. CDR1 is SGHAT and CDR2 is FQNNGV in the germline V gene. This CDR3 comprises 14 residues. CDR3: CACSFRVSNDEQYF. CDR3 DNA sequence: TGTGCCTGCAGCTTTCGGGTCAGTAACGACGAGCAGTACTTC.

The chain uses TRBV7-8 and TRBJ1-5, with D maybe TRBD1 (6 bases). V was pared by 3 bases and J by 0 bases, with 12 bases between. The germline gives CDR1 SGHVS, CDR2 FQNEAQ. CDR3 length: 16 residues. The DNA of the CDR3 is TGTGCCAGCAGCTTGTTCTGGGACATTAGCAATCAGCCCCAGCATTTT. It yields the protein CASSLFWDISNQPQHF.

Comment on this clonotype: A much larger clone is a single base away; this may be a read error. The chain carries TRBV29-1 and TRBJ2-1; weak D call: TRBD1 (6 bases). CDR3 length equals 13 residues. Germline CDR1 and CDR2: SQVTM and ANQGSEA. V was pared by 3 bases and J by 6 bases, with 12 bases between. CDR3 nucleotide sequence: TGCAGCGTTGATGCTCAGGGGAGCAATGAGCAGTTCTTC. It translates to CSVDAQGSNEQFF.

V gene TRBV24-1 combines with J gene TRBJ1-2; 11 nucleotides line up with TRBD1. The CDR3 covers 15 residues. V lost 1 base, J lost 7 bases, and 4 bases stayed unmatched. The germline V gene encodes CDR1 KGHDR and CDR2 SFDVKD. The CDR3 protein is CATSDFGQGAGGYTF. The CDR3 DNA sequence: TGTGCCACCAGTGATTTCGGACAGGGGGCCGGTGGCTACACCTTC.

On this clonotype itself: Germline and junction disagree at one end, which may indicate a read error. The chain has TRBV6-1 and TRBJ2-3, with 10 positions matching TRBD2. The CDR3 is made up of 24 amino acids. Germline values: CDR1 MNHNS, CDR2 SASEGT. The CDR3 DNA follows: TGTGTCAGCAGTGAAGAAGTCAATACGTGGGGTCTAGCGGGAGTCGCCCGCGGCACAGATACGCAGTATTTT. It is translated as CVSSEEVNTWGLAGVARGTDTQYF.

The rearrangement joins TRBV12-3 or TRBV12-4 to TRBJ2-7; D is perhaps TRBD2 (5 bases). The CDR3 consists of 15 residues. V was clipped by 6 bases and J by 6 bases, with 21 bases between them. The CDR3: CASSYHGMVPGEQYF. The DNA of the CDR3 is TGTGCCAGCAGCTATCACGGGATGGTCCCTGGCGAGCAGTACTTC.

In regard to this clonotype: An end of the junction does not agree with germline; a read error may underlie this. This chain connects TRBV4-2 to TRBJ2-1; D possibly corresponds to TRBD2 (6 bases). The CDR3 length is 17 residues. Per the germline V gene, CDR1 is LGHNA and CDR2 is YNFKEQ. CDR3: CARSHSLRDFSYNEQFF. The DNA for the CDR3 is TGTGCCAGAAGCCACAGTCTCCGGGACTTCTCCTACAATGAGCAGTTCTTC.

The genes are TRBV11-2 and TRBJ1-2, with D possibly TRBD1 on 5 matching bases. Trimming removed 3 bases at V and 6 bases at J, with 11 bases between. CDR1 is SGHAT and CDR2 is FQNNGV in the germline V gene. The CDR3 loop spans 13 amino acids. This chain's CDR3 is CASSLPRGHGYTF. In nucleotides, the CDR3 is TGTGCCAGCAGCTTGCCGCGGGGCCATGGCTACACCTTC.